These 26 T cell receptor beta chains share one sample of origin, sequenced in a study of response to subunit inactivated influenza vaccine. TCRdb processed the RT-PCR reads anew with MiXCR; each CDR3 protein has one entry. Of about 620,000 distinct CDR3 sequences listed, about 11% are singletons. These data also formed part of another study, on T cells expressing NK-cell markers. Per that paper: UMIs were included in TCR beta cDNA generated by 5'RACE template switching.

The sample consisted of PBMCs from blood, taken on the day of vaccination. The receptors derive from a man aged 45 to 65 who received an inactivated influenza vaccine.

This chain joins TRBV6-1 and TRBJ2-7; D is possibly TRBD1 (5 bases). The CDR3 is 13 residues long. The germline V gene encodes CDR1 MNHNS and CDR2 SASEGT. The germline V and J ends were trimmed by 6 bases and 5 bases, with 14 bases remaining between them. The CDR3 is CASRIDSGHEQYF. CDR3 bases: TGTGCCAGCAGAATTGACAGTGGCCACGAGCAGTACTTC.

This clonotype has more than one count but fewer than ten. The V gene is TRBV3-1, the J gene TRBJ2-1; 9 bases map to TRBD2. The V gene's germline CDR1 is LGHDT and CDR2 YNNKEL (reference sequence). The CDR3 sequence is 15 residues long. V lost 1 base, J lost 7 bases, and 5 bases stayed unmatched. The CDR3 is CASSQVGLASNEQFF. The CDR3 DNA reads TGTGCCAGCAGCCAAGTCGGACTAGCGTCGAATGAGCAGTTCTTC.

This clonotype has only a few counts. This chain links TRBV20-1 with TRBJ2-5; tentatively, D is TRBD1 or TRBD2 (5 bases each). Trimming stripped 3 bases from V and 4 bases from J, with 18 bases between. Germline V gene lookup returns CDR1 DFQATT and CDR2 SNEGSKA (reference sequence). The length of the CDR3 is 15 residues. The CDR3 protein is CSASSGTVRGETQYF. The CDR3 DNA follows: TGCAGTGCTAGTAGTGGGACCGTGAGAGGAGAGACCCAGTACTTC.

In its sample, this clonotype was seen a few times. The V call is TRBV6-5, the J call TRBJ2-7; 7 bases line up with TRBD1. This CDR3 has 14 residues. V lost 3 bases to trimming and J lost 3 bases; unmatched junction nucleotides: 5. CDR1 and CDR2 (germline): MNHEY, SVGAGI. Here the CDR3 reads CASSYGPGGYEQYF. DNA for the CDR3: TGTGCCAGCAGTTATGGGCCAGGGGGCTACGAGCAGTACTTC.

The chain recombines TRBV5-1 with TRBJ2-1; the match to TRBD2 covers 9 bases. This CDR3 is 16 amino acids long. The germline V gene has CDR1 SGHRS and CDR2 YFSETQ. After removal of 4 bases from V and 4 bases from J, the junction contained 9 bases not matched to a gene. The CDR3 is CASSPEATSGYNEQFF. The CDR3 region has the DNA TGCGCCAGCAGCCCGGAGGCTACTAGCGGGTACAATGAGCAGTTCTTC.

There are many counts of this clonotype. The rearrangement joins TRBV3-1 to TRBJ1-4; D gene uncertain. This CDR3 is built from 15 residues. V was shortened by 4 bases and J by 5 bases, with 14 bases between the two germline ends. The V gene's germline CDR1 is LGHDT and CDR2 YNNKEL (reference sequence). CDR3: CASSRTGGRNEKLFF. CDR3 in DNA: TGTGCCAGCAGCCGAACGGGTGGAAGGAATGAAAAACTGTTTTTT.

CDR3 nucleotide sequence: TGTGCCAGCAGTCCGGGACAGGGGGGAGAGACCCAGTACTTC. Its protein is CASSPGQGGETQYF. V usage is TRBV12-3 or TRBV12-4 and J usage is TRBJ2-5, with 11 bases that match TRBD1. The CDR3 extends over 14 amino acids. J lost 4 bases, V lost 5 bases, and 3 bases had no gene match.

CDR3 bases: TGTGCCAGCTCATCCACTAGTAGCGATGAGACCCAGTACTTC. It translates to CASSSTSSDETQYF. This chain uses TRBV18 with TRBJ2-5, with D perhaps matching TRBD2 (5 bases). V dropped 5 bases and J dropped 5 bases, with 15 bases sitting between them. The germline V gene has CDR1 KGHSH and CDR2 LQKENI. This CDR3 has 14 amino acids.

This clonotype was recorded a few times. The chain couples TRBV21-1 to TRBJ2-7; the tabulated D call, TRBD1, remains unverified against the DNA. TRBV21-1 is flagged as a pseudogene. The CDR3 loop spans 17 amino acids. The CDR3 DNA reads TGTGCCAGCAGCAAAAAACAAAAGGACAGACCGACCTACGAGCAGTACTTC. Translated, it gives CASSKKQKDRPTYEQYF.

The rearrangement joins TRBV4-3 to TRBJ2-1; possible D gene TRBD1, 5 bases. Germline assignment: CDR1 LGHNA and CDR2 YSLEER. The CDR3 extends over 15 amino acids. Trimming pared 1 base from V and 7 bases from J, leaving 14 bases between. The chain's CDR3 is CASSQVTGIRNEQFF. The CDR3, as DNA: TGCGCCAGCAGCCAAGTCACAGGTATTAGGAATGAGCAGTTCTTC.

This clonotype was found many times. V is TRBV12-3 or TRBV12-4 and J is TRBJ1-6; 7 bases line up with TRBD1. The V and J ends lost 5 bases and 10 bases, in that order; junction bases with no gene match: 8. CDR3 length: 14 residues. The CDR3 DNA reads TGTGCCAGCAGTCCACAGGGACAGCGATCACCCCTCCACTTT. Its translation: CASSPQGQRSPLHF.

This clonotype was seen only a few times. The rearrangement links TRBV5-1 to TRBJ2-7; D gene uncertain. Per the germline V gene, CDR1 is SGHRS and CDR2 is YFSETQ. CDR3 size: 14 residues. With 0 bases removed from V and 2 bases from J, the gap between germline ends came to 9 bases. The CDR3 DNA follows: TGCGCCAGCAGCTTGGTGCGCGGCCCCTACGAGCAGTACTTC. The encoded protein is CASSLVRGPYEQYF.

This clonotype was recorded a few times. The V and J genes are TRBV20-1 and TRBJ2-1; either TRBD1 or TRBD2 may fit D (6 bases each). V lost 0 bases to trimming and J lost 4 bases, with 16 bases between them. From germline, CDR1 is DFQATT and CDR2 SNEGSKA (reference sequence). The CDR3 is 16 residues long. The CDR3: CSARDREGGGYNEQFF. DNA for the CDR3: TGCAGTGCTAGAGATAGAGAGGGGGGTGGGTACAATGAGCAGTTCTTC.

There are a few counts of this clonotype. The chain uses TRBV5-1 and TRBJ2-5; D is undetermined. CDR1 is SGHRS and CDR2 is YFSETQ in the germline V gene. Trimming pared 0 bases from V and 1 base from J, leaving 7 bases between. The CDR3 loop spans 14 amino acids. The CDR3 sequence is CASSLVPIQETQYF. DNA of the CDR3: TGCGCCAGCAGCTTGGTTCCAATCCAAGAGACCCAGTACTTC.

This clonotype was recorded many times. The rearrangement joins TRBV4-1 to TRBJ1-1, with D uncertain. Trimming removed 0 bases at V and 5 bases at J, with 10 bases between. Germline V gene data show CDR1 as MGHRA and CDR2 as YSYEKL. The CDR3 runs 14 residues. CDR3 coding DNA: TGCGCCAGCAGCCAAGATTCCGGACGGACTGAAGCTTTCTTT. Its translation is CASSQDSGRTEAFF.

This clonotype was counted between two and nine times. The rearrangement links TRBV30 to TRBJ2-2; D call uncertain. Looked up from germline, CDR1 is GTSNPN and CDR2 is SVGIG (reference sequence). Trimming stripped 0 bases from V and 3 bases from J, with 11 bases between. This CDR3 spans 15 amino acids. This CDR3 is CAWSVWNTHTGELFF. In DNA, the CDR3 is TGTGCCTGGAGTGTATGGAACACCCACACCGGGGAGCTGTTTTTT.

This clonotype was seen once. V usage is TRBV30 and J usage is TRBJ2-2; unclear D gene. V lost 1 base and J lost 0, with 6 bases in between. Looked up from germline, CDR1 is GTSNPN and CDR2 is SVGIG (reference sequence). This CDR3 is 14 amino acids long. The CDR3 DNA is TGTGCCTGGAGTGCGTATGCGAACACCGGGGAGCTGTTTTTT. Translation gives CAWSAYANTGELFF. Complete variable domain (other parts from reference TRBV30 and TRBJ2-2): SQTIHQWPATLVQPVGSPLSLECTVEGTSNPNLYWYRQAAGRGLQLLFYSVGIGQISSEVPQNLSASRPQDRQFILSSKKLLLSDSGFYLCAWSAYANTGELFFGEGSRLTVL.

The rearrangement uses TRBV28 and TRBJ2-2; TRBD1 agrees at 8 bases. Germline values: CDR1 MDHEN, CDR2 SYDVKM. The length of the CDR3 is 12 residues. J was trimmed by 8 bases and V by 11 bases; bases with no gene match: 7. The CDR3 DNA reads TGTGCCGCACGACAGGGGTCGGGGGAGCTGTTTTTT. It translates to CAARQGSGELFF.

This clonotype was seen more than once but under ten times. The chain's CDR3 is CASSPLRDSSNTGELFF. CDR3 sequence (DNA): TGTGCCAGTAGCCCACTACGGGACAGCTCGAACACCGGGGAGCTGTTTTTT. The chain joins TRBV19 to TRBJ2-2; 7 nucleotides align to TRBD1. Losses at the gene ends were 6 bases for V and 0 bases for J; bases not matched to a gene: 10. The CDR3 totals 17 residues. Germline-derived CDR1 and CDR2 are LNHDA and SQIVND (reference sequence).

This clonotype was seen more than once but under ten times. The chain recombines TRBV12-3 or TRBV12-4 with TRBJ2-1; no firm D call. The CDR3 covers 15 residues. V was trimmed by 6 bases and J by 5 bases, leaving 17 bases between them. Here the CDR3 reads CASSSSGRINNEQFF. As DNA, the CDR3 is TGTGCCAGCAGCAGTTCTGGGCGGATTAACAATGAGCAGTTCTTC.

J is TRBJ2-5 and V is TRBV6-5; 8 bases are a match to TRBD1. Germline CDR1 MNHEY, CDR2 SVGAGI. The CDR3 is made up of 16 amino acids. The V and J ends lost 0 bases and 5 bases, in that order; junction bases with no gene match: 8. CDR3 sequence: CASSYSVHRGDETQYF. The CDR3 nucleotides are TGTGCCAGCAGTTACTCAGTCCACAGGGGGGACGAGACCCAGTACTTC.

Many counts were recorded for this clonotype. The chain is built from TRBV6-2 or TRBV6-3 and TRBJ2-3, with D perhaps assigned TRBD1 or TRBD2 (5 bases each). The CDR3 contains 19 residues. Germline assignment: CDR1 MNHEY and CDR2 SVGEGT. V lost 1 base and J 4 bases, leaving 24 bases between the germline ends. CDR3 DNA: TGTGCCAGCAGTTACTTTCTACCGGGACCGCCGAACAATGCAGATACGCAGTATTTT. As protein: CASSYFLPGPPNNADTQYF.

The rearrangement links TRBV29-1 to TRBJ2-1; TRBD2 aligns across 7 bases. V lost 6 bases and J lost 8; bases outside the gene matches: 4. Germline assignment: CDR1 SQVTM and CDR2 ANQGSEA. The CDR3 length is 11 residues. The CDR3 spells CSVAGRDEQFF. CDR3 sequence (DNA): TGCAGCGTCGCGGGGAGGGATGAGCAGTTCTTC.

The chain recombines TRBV7-8 with TRBJ2-5; TRBD1 matches at 9 bases. The germline V gene encodes CDR1 SGHVS and CDR2 FQNEAQ. The ends lost 4 bases at V and 2 bases at J; junction bases unmatched: 5. CDR3 size: 15 residues. CDR3 DNA: TGTGCCAGCAGCTCTTACAGGGGGCGGCAAGAGACCCAGTACTTC. Its translation: CASSSYRGRQETQYF.

This clonotype was counted at least ten times. The chain combines TRBV30 with TRBJ2-7; 7 bases match TRBD1. With V trimmed by 1 base and J by 1 base, 7 bases remained unmatched. The CDR3 loop spans 15 amino acids. Germline values: CDR1 GTSNPN, CDR2 SVGIG (reference sequence). CDR3 in amino acids: CAWSARTGRSYEQYF. In nucleotides, the CDR3 is TGTGCCTGGAGTGCTAGGACAGGCCGGTCCTACGAGCAGTACTTC. Full variable domain (outside the CDR3, taken from reference TRBV30 and TRBJ2-7): SQTIHQWPATLVQPVGSPLSLECTVEGTSNPNLYWYRQAAGRGLQLLFYSVGIGQISSEVPQNLSASRPQDRQFILSSKKLLLSDSGFYLCAWSARTGRSYEQYFGPGTRLTVT.

V gene TRBV6-2 or TRBV6-3 combines with J gene TRBJ2-4, with a tentative D call TRBD2 (6 bases). Deletions cut 7 bases from V and 4 bases from J, with 14 bases between. Germline CDR1 reads MNHEY; CDR2 reads SVGEGT. This CDR3 spans 14 amino acids. The CDR3 nucleotides read TGTGCCAGCACCCCGGAGGGGAATAAAAACATTCAGTACTTC. Its protein is CASTPEGNKNIQYF.